This paragraph reports one T cell receptor beta chain. These data originate in a study of OX40 agonist ivuxolimab in advanced cancers. For the study at large: Ivuxolimab doses were 0.01, 0.1, 0.3, 1.5, 3 or 10 mg/kg every 2 weeks. Enrolled patients in dose escalation had cancers that were hepatocellular carcinoma, melanoma, renal cell or head and neck cancer.

CDR3 length equals 15 residues. Germline values: CDR1 ENHRY, CDR2 SYGVKD. Unmatched junction bases numbered 9, after V lost 6 bases and J lost 8 bases. Method: immunoSEQ multiplex PCR; TCRdb's copy keeps in-frame clones and lacks some. There are more than 95,000 clones in the sample; around 94% occur only once, and less than 0.2% lies in the top ten. The chain joins TRBV10-3 to TRBJ2-3; 12 bases align to TRBD2. The specimen comprised CD4+ or CD8+ T cells sorted from blood, sampled in a trial of the OX40 agonist ivuxolimab. The sequence was obtained from an adult with an advanced solid tumor such as melanoma, head and neck, liver or kidney cancer. The CDR3 DNA sequence: TGTGCCATCAGCCGACTAGCGGGGGCTCTAGCTACGCAGTATTTT. Translating it yields CAISRLAGALATQYF.